Listed here are 5 T cell receptor beta chains from one sample, sequenced in a study of Tregs in tolerant kidney transplant recipients. Generated by immunoSEQ multiplex PCR, the TCRdb table keeps only in-frame clones and is missing some. The top ten hold roughly 0.61% of the sample, which has roughly 120,000 clones, roughly 92% seen once. The sequencing input was CD4+ T cells from blood. Receptors originate from a human donor in good health.

With regard to this clone: This is likely a read error, given that the CDR3 carries no conserved phenylalanine or tryptophan at its end. It is unclear where the CDR3 begins or ends on the DNA, so no DNA is shown, and the CDR3 is as TCRdb lists it. The rearrangement links TRBV1 to TRBJ2-7. TRBV1 is described as a pseudogene. Ends included, the CDR3 has 10 residues. The CDR3 reads CTSRMGRLPP.

In this sample, this clone turned up once. The chain is built from TRBV18 and TRBJ2-3; D is uncertain. The V gene lost 1 base and the J gene lost 2 bases, with 4 bases spanning the gap. Germline CDR1 is KGHSH and CDR2 is LQKENI. The CDR3 totals 13 residues. The CDR3: CASSPRYTDTQYF. CDR3 in DNA: TGTGCCAGCTCACCACGGTACACAGATACGCAGTATTTT.

The chain couples TRBV6-5 to TRBJ2-3, with a weak D call TRBD1 (6 bases). This CDR3 is built from 15 residues. V gave up 4 bases and J gave up 2 bases, with 13 bases separating them. CDR1 is MNHEY and CDR2 is SVGAGI in the germline V gene. CDR3 bases: TGTGCCAGCAGTTGGTCGAGGGGGAACACAGATACGCAGTATTTT. Translating gives CASSWSRGNTDTQYF.

This sequence joins TRBV18 and TRBJ2-2, with 8 bases aligning to TRBD1. Trimming at V came to 5 bases and at J to 4 bases, leaving 9 bases not matched to a gene. CDR3 length: 16 amino acids. Germline CDR1 reads KGHSH; CDR2 reads LQKENI. The CDR3 nucleotides read TGTGCCAGCTCAAGGTCAGTCGACAGGGGCACCGGGGAGCTGTTTTTT. Translation gives CASSRSVDRGTGELFF.

The V call is TRBV2, the J call TRBJ1-1; 9 bases agree with TRBD1. CDR3 size: 14 residues. V trimming: 3 bases; J trimming: 8 bases; junction bases outside the gene matches: 7. Looked up from germline, CDR1 is SNHLY and CDR2 is FYNNEI. The CDR3 bases are TGTGCCAGCAGTGAGAGGACAGGGGAGGGGGAAGCTTTCTTT. Its protein is CASSERTGEGEAFF.